These T cell receptor beta chains were read from a single sample in a study of OX40 agonist ivuxolimab in advanced cancers. Assay: immunoSEQ multiplex PCR; the TCRdb copy retains only in-frame clones and omits some. The profile shows roughly 86,000 clones, around 91% of them singletons. The sample here was CD4+ or CD8+ T cells sorted from blood, taken in a trial of the OX40 agonist ivuxolimab. The receptor set was obtained from an adult with an advanced solid tumor such as melanoma, head and neck, liver or kidney cancer. Each CDR3 is given with its conserved first and last residue. Fields, in order: V gene, clone size, D gene, J gene, CDR3 DNA, CDR3 protein. D genes are given only for firm matches. The size of a clone is reported for some rows only, either as once, few or many, or as a class for expanded clones.

v_gene: TRBV18; abundance: -; d_gene: TRBD1; j_gene: TRBJ1-5; CDR3nt: TGTGCCAGCTCGGGGGACAGGGTAGGGAGCAATCAGCCCCAGCATTTT; CDR3aa: CASSGDRVGSNQPQHF
v_gene: TRBV9; abundance: -; d_gene: -; j_gene: TRBJ2-7; CDR3nt: TGTGCCAGCAGCGTAGAAAGAGAGAGCGAGCAGTACTTC; CDR3aa: CASSVERESEQYF
v_gene: TRBV5-1; abundance: once; d_gene: TRBD1; j_gene: TRBJ2-1; CDR3nt: TGCGCCAGCAGCTTCGGGACAGTATACAATGAGCAGTTCTTC; CDR3aa: CASSFGTVYNEQFF
v_gene: TRBV4-1; abundance: -; d_gene: TRBD2; j_gene: TRBJ2-2; CDR3nt: TGCGCCAGCAGCCGGCCCGGGGGGGCCGGGGAGCTGTTTTTT; CDR3aa: CASSRPGGAGELFF
v_gene: TRBV6-5; abundance: -; d_gene: -; j_gene: TRBJ1-4; CDR3nt: TGTGCCAGCAGTTACTCGCGGCAGAACACTGAAAAACTGTTTTTT; CDR3aa: CASSYSRQNTEKLFF
v_gene: TRBV5-1; abundance: -; d_gene: -; j_gene: TRBJ2-1; CDR3nt: TGCGCCAGCAGCTTGAGTCCCCCGTCTTGGTCCTACAATGAGCAGTTCTTC; CDR3aa: CASSLSPPSWSYNEQFF
v_gene: TRBV15; abundance: once; d_gene: -; j_gene: TRBJ1-1; CDR3nt: TGTGCCACCAGCAGAGATATAGGGATCTTGAACACTGAAGCTTTCTTT; CDR3aa: CATSRDIGILNTEAFF
v_gene: TRBV6-5; abundance: -; d_gene: -; j_gene: TRBJ2-5; CDR3nt: TGTGCCAGCAGTTACTCCGGGGGATACGAGACCCAGTACTTC; CDR3aa: CASSYSGGYETQYF
v_gene: TRBV5-4; abundance: -; d_gene: -; j_gene: TRBJ2-5; CDR3nt: TGTGCCAGCAGCTTAAGGGGTTCCTCCCGCGAGACCCAGTACTTC; CDR3aa: CASSLRGSSRETQYF
v_gene: TRBV27; abundance: -; d_gene: TRBD2; j_gene: TRBJ2-5; CDR3nt: TGTGCCAGCAGATCACTAGCGGGAGGGCGGGGGACCCAGTACTTC; CDR3aa: CASRSLAGGRGTQYF
v_gene: TRBV28; abundance: -; d_gene: -; j_gene: TRBJ2-7; CDR3nt: TGTGCCAGCAGTTTTGGTCCGAGCGAGCAGTACTTC; CDR3aa: CASSFGPSEQYF
v_gene: TRBV6-1; abundance: -; d_gene: TRBD1; j_gene: TRBJ2-4; CDR3nt: TGTGCCAGCAGTGAACTTAAGACAGGGGGTGATTCTTTAGCCAAAAACATTCAGTACTTC; CDR3aa: CASSELKTGGDSLAKNIQYF
v_gene: TRBV5-1; abundance: -; d_gene: -; j_gene: TRBJ2-5; CDR3nt: TGCGCCAGCAGCCCCCAGGGGAGGAAAGAGACCCAGTACTTC; CDR3aa: CASSPQGRKETQYF
v_gene: TRBV5-4; abundance: -; d_gene: TRBD2; j_gene: TRBJ2-1; CDR3nt: TGTGCCAGCAGCTTAAAGCGGGAGGTTGGTTTGGATGAGCAGTTCTTC; CDR3aa: CASSLKREVGLDEQFF
v_gene: TRBV5-1; abundance: -; d_gene: -; j_gene: TRBJ2-1; CDR3nt: TGCGCCAGCAGCTCGGTAGAGCAGTTCTTC; CDR3aa: CASSSVEQFF
v_gene: TRBV19; abundance: -; d_gene: TRBD1; j_gene: TRBJ1-2; CDR3nt: TGTGCCAGTAGTACCTCCGGGACAGACTATGGCTACACCTTC; CDR3aa: CASSTSGTDYGYTF
v_gene: TRBV5-1; abundance: -; d_gene: TRBD2; j_gene: TRBJ2-7; CDR3nt: TGCGCCAGCAGCCGCGAGGGCGGGAGTGGGGACGAGCAGTACTTC; CDR3aa: CASSREGGSGDEQYF
v_gene: TRBV29-1; abundance: -; d_gene: -; j_gene: TRBJ2-6; CDR3nt: TGCAGCGTTAGCGAGCGAGGGGCTGGGGCCAACGTCCTGACTTTC; CDR3aa: CSVSERGAGANVLTF
v_gene: TRBV6-5; abundance: -; d_gene: -; j_gene: TRBJ2-7; CDR3nt: TGTGCCAGCAGTTACGTTTCTAGCAACGAGCAGTACTTC; CDR3aa: CASSYVSSNEQYF
v_gene: TRBV19; abundance: -; d_gene: TRBD2; j_gene: TRBJ2-2; CDR3nt: TGTGCCAGTAGTATAGCCGGCGGGGGGGCCGGGGAGCTGTTTTTT; CDR3aa: CASSIAGGGAGELFF
v_gene: TRBV10-3; abundance: -; d_gene: -; j_gene: TRBJ1-5; CDR3nt: TGTGCCATCAGTGAGATCAGGGAAGGTCAGCCCCAGCATTTT; CDR3aa: CAISEIREGQPQHF
v_gene: TRBV27; abundance: -; d_gene: TRBD1; j_gene: TRBJ2-5; CDR3nt: TGTGCCAGCAGCCTGACAGGGAGAATTGAGACCCAGTACTTC; CDR3aa: CASSLTGRIETQYF
v_gene: TRBV7-6; abundance: few; d_gene: TRBD2; j_gene: TRBJ2-1; CDR3nt: TGTGCCAGCAGCCGGGGGCTAGCGGGGGGAAGCTCCTACAATGAGCAGTTCTTC; CDR3aa: CASSRGLAGGSSYNEQFF
v_gene: TRBV6-1; abundance: many; d_gene: TRBD1; j_gene: TRBJ1-4; CDR3nt: TGTGCCAGCAGGACAGGGGCAACTAATGAAAAACTGTTTTTT; CDR3aa: CASRTGATNEKLFF
v_gene: TRBV5-5; abundance: -; d_gene: -; j_gene: TRBJ1-1; CDR3nt: TGTGCCAGCAGCCTTTCGTCGAGGAACACTGAAGCTTTCTTT; CDR3aa: CASSLSSRNTEAFF
v_gene: TRBV5-1; abundance: -; d_gene: -; j_gene: TRBJ1-1; CDR3nt: TGCGCCAGCCGGCACAATATGGATGGGGGAGCTTTCTTT; CDR3aa: CASRHNMDGGAFF
v_gene: TRBV11-2; abundance: once; d_gene: TRBD2; j_gene: TRBJ2-5; CDR3nt: TGTGCCAGCAGCTCCCCGCGTAGCGGGGGGCGCCTCAGGGAGACCCAGTACTTC; CDR3aa: CASSSPRSGGRLRETQYF
v_gene: TRBV5-1; abundance: -; d_gene: TRBD2; j_gene: TRBJ2-1; CDR3nt: TGCGCCAGCAGCTCTCACTTAGCGGGGGGCGTGCGTGAGCAGTTCTTC; CDR3aa: CASSSHLAGGVREQFF
v_gene: TRBV6-1; abundance: -; d_gene: -; j_gene: TRBJ2-1; CDR3nt: TGTGCCTCCGGGGCGGTCCTCTCCTACAATGAGCAGTTCTTC; CDR3aa: CASGAVLSYNEQFF
v_gene: TRBV5-1; abundance: -; d_gene: -; j_gene: TRBJ2-3; CDR3nt: TGCGCCAGCAGCTTACAGTTTTACAAGACAGATACGCAGTATTTT; CDR3aa: CASSLQFYKTDTQYF
v_gene: TRBV5-1; abundance: -; d_gene: TRBD1; j_gene: TRBJ2-1; CDR3nt: TGCGCCAGCAGCTTACAGGGGCCCTACAATGAGCAGTTCTTC; CDR3aa: CASSLQGPYNEQFF
v_gene: TRBV7-8; abundance: -; d_gene: -; j_gene: TRBJ2-5; CDR3nt: TGTGCCAGCAGCTCCCGACTTGAGGGGACCCAGTACTTC; CDR3aa: CASSSRLEGTQYF
v_gene: TRBV30; abundance: -; d_gene: -; j_gene: TRBJ2-2; CDR3nt: TGTGCCTGGAATGTTTGGCCTGGCGGGGAGCTGTTTTTT; CDR3aa: CAWNVWPGGELFF
v_gene: TRBV6-6; abundance: -; d_gene: TRBD1; j_gene: TRBJ2-3; CDR3nt: TGTGCCAGCAGCGGACAGGGTGGCACAGATACGCAGTATTTT; CDR3aa: CASSGQGGTDTQYF
v_gene: TRBV5-1; abundance: -; d_gene: -; j_gene: TRBJ1-5; CDR3nt: TGCGCCAGCAGCTTGGGGGATAATCAGCCCCAGCATTTT; CDR3aa: CASSLGDNQPQHF
v_gene: TRBV28; abundance: -; d_gene: -; j_gene: TRBJ2-3; CDR3nt: TGTGCCAGCAGTCCCCCGGACTTCACAGATACGCAGTATTTT; CDR3aa: CASSPPDFTDTQYF
v_gene: TRBV5-1; abundance: -; d_gene: -; j_gene: TRBJ2-7; CDR3nt: TGCGCCAGCAGCCTGGGAATGGCTCTCGAGCAGTACTTC; CDR3aa: CASSLGMALEQYF
v_gene: TRBV18; abundance: -; d_gene: -; j_gene: TRBJ2-2; CDR3nt: TGTGCCAGCTCGGCGATCGGGTCGGGCACCGGGGAGCTGTTTTTT; CDR3aa: CASSAIGSGTGELFF
v_gene: TRBV28; abundance: -; d_gene: TRBD2; j_gene: TRBJ2-3; CDR3nt: TGTGCCACCTGGGCGGCGGGAGGGCCAGATACGCAGTATTTT; CDR3aa: CATWAAGGPDTQYF
v_gene: TRBV7-9; abundance: -; d_gene: -; j_gene: TRBJ2-1; CDR3nt: TGTGCCATCCCAGGTCCTCCGTACAATGAGCAGTTCTTC; CDR3aa: CAIPGPPYNEQFF
v_gene: TRBV19; abundance: -; d_gene: -; j_gene: TRBJ1-5; CDR3nt: TGTGCCAGTAGTATAGATGTTCAGCCCCAGCATTTT; CDR3aa: CASSIDVQPQHF
v_gene: TRBV15; abundance: -; d_gene: -; j_gene: TRBJ2-3; CDR3nt: TGTGCCACCAGCAGAGGCGGAGACACAGATACGCAGTATTTT; CDR3aa: CATSRGGDTDTQYF
v_gene: TRBV11-3; abundance: few; d_gene: -; j_gene: TRBJ2-1; CDR3nt: TGTGCCAGCAGCCCGGGGCCCTACAATGAGCAGTTCTTC; CDR3aa: CASSPGPYNEQFF
v_gene: TRBV27; abundance: once; d_gene: -; j_gene: TRBJ1-1; CDR3nt: TGTGCCAGCAGTACCACAAGGCTGCGAGAAGCTTTCTTT; CDR3aa: CASSTTRLREAFF
v_gene: TRBV6-6; abundance: -; d_gene: TRBD2; j_gene: TRBJ2-2; CDR3nt: TGTGCCAGCAGGCTGACTAGCGGAAACACCGGGGAGCTGTTTTTT; CDR3aa: CASRLTSGNTGELFF